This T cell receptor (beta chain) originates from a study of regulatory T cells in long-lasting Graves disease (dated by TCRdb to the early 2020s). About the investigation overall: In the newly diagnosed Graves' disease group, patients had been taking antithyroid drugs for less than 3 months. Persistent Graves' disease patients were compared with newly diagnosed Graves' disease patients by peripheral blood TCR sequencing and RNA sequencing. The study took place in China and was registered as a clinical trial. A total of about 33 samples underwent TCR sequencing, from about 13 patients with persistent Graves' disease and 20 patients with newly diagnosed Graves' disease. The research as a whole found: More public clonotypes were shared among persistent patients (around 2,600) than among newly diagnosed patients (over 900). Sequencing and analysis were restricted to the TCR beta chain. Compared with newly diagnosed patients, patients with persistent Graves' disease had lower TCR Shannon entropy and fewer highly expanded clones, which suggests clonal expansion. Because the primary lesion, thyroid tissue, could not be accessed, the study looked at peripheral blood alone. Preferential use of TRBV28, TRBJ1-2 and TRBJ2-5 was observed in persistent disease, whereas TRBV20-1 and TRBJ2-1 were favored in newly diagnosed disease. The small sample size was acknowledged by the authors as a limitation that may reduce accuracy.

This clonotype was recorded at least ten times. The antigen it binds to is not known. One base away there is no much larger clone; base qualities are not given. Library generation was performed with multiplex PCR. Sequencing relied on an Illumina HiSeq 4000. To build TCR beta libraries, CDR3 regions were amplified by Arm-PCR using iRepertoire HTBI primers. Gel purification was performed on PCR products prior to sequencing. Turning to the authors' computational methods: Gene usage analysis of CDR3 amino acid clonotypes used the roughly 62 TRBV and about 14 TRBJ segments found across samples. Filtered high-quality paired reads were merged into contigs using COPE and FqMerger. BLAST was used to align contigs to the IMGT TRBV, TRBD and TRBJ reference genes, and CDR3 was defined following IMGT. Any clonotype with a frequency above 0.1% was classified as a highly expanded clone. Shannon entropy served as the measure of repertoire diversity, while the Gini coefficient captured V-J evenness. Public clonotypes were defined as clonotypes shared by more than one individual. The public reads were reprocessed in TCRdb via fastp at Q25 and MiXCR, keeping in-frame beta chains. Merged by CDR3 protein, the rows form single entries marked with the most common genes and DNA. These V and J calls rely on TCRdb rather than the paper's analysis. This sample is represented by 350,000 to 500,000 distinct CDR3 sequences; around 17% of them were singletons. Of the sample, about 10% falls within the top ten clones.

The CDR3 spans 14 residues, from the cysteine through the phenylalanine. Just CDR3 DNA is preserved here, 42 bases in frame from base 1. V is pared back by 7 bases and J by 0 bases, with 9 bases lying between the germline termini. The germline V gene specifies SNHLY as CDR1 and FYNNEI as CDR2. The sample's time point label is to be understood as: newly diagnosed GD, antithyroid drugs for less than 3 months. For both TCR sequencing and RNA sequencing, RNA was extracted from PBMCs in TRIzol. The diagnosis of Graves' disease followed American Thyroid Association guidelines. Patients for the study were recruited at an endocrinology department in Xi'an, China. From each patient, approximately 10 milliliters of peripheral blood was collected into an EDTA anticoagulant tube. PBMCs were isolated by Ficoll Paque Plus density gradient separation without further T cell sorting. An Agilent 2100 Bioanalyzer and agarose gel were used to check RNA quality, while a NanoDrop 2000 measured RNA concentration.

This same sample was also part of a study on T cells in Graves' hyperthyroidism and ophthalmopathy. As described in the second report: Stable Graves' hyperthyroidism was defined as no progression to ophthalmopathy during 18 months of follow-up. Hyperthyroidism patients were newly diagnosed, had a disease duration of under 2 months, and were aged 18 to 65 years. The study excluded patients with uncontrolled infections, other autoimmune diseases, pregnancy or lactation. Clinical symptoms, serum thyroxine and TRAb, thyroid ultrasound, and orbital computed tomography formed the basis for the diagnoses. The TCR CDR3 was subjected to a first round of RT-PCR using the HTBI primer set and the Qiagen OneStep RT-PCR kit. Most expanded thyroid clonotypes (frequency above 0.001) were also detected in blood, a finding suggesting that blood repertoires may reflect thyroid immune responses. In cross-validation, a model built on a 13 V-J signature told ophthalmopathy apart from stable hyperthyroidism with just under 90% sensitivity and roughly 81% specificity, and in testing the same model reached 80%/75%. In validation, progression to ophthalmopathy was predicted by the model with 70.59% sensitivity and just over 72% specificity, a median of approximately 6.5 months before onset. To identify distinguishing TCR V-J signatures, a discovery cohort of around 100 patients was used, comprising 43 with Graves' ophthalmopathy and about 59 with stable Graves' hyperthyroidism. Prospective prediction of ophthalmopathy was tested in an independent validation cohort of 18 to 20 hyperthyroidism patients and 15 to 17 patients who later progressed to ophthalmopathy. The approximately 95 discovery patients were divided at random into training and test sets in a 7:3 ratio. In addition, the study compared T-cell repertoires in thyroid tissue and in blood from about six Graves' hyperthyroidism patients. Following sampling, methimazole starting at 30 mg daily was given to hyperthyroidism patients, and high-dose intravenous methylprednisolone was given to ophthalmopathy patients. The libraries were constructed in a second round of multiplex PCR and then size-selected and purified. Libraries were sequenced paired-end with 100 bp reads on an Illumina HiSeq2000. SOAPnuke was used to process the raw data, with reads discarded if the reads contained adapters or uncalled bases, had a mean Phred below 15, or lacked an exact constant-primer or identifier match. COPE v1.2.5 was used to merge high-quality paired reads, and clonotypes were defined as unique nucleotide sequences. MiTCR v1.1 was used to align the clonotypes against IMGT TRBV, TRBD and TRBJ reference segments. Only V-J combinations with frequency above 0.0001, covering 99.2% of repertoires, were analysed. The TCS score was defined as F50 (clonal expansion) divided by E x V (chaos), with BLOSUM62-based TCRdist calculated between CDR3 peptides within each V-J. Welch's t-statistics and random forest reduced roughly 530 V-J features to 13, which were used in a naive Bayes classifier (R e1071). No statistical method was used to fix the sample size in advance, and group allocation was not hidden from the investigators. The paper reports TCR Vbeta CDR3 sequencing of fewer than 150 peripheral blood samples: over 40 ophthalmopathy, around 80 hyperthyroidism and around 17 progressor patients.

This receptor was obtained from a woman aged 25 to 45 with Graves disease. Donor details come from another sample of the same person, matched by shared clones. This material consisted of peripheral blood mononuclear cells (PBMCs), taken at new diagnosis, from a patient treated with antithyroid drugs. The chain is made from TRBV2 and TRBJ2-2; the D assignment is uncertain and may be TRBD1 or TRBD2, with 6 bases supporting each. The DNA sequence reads TGTGCCAGCAAGGGGGGAACGAACACCGGGGAGCTGTTTTTT. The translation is CASKGGTNTGELFF.